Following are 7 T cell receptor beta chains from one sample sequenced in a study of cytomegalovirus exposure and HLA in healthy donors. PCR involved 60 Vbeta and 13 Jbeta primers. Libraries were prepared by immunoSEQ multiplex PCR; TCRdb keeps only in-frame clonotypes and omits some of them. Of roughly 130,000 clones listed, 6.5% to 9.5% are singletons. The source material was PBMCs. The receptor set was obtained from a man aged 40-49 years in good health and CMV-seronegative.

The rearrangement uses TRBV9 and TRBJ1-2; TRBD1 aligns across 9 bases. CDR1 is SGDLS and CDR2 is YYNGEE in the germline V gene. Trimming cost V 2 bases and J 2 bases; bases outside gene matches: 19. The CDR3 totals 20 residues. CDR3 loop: CASSVGLNPGQGPPNYGYTF. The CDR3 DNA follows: TGTGCCAGCAGCGTCGGCCTAAATCCGGGACAGGGCCCCCCAAACTATGGCTACACCTTC.

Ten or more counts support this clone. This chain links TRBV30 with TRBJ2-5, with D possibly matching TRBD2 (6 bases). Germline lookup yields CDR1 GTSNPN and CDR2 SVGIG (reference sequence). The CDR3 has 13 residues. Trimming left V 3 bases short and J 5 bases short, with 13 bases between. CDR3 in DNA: TGTGCCTGGAGCGCCGCGGGGAGGGAGACCCAGTACTTC. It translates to CAWSAAGRETQYF.

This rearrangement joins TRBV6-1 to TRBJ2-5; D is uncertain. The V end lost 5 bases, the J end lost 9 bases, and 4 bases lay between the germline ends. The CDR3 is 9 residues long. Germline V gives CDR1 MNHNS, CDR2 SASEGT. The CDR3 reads CASSSAQYF. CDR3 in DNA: TGTGCCAGCAGTAGCGCCCAGTACTTC.

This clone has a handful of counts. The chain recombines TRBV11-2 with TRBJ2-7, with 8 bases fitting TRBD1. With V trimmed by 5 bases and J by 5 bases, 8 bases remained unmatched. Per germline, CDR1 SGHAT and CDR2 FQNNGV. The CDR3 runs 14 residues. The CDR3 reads CASSLDRVSHEQYF. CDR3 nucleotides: TGTGCCAGCAGCCTGGACAGGGTGTCCCACGAGCAGTACTTC.

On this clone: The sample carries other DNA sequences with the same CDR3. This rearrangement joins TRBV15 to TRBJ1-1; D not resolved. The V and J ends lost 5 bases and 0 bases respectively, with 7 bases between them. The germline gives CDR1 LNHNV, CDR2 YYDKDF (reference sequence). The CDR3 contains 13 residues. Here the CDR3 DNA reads TGTGCCACCAGCGCGGGCGTGAACACTGAAGCTTTCTTT. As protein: CATSAGVNTEAFF.

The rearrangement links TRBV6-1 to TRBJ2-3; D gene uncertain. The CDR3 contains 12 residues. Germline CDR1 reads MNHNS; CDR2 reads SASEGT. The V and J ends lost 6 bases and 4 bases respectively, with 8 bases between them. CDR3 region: CASSATSDTQYF. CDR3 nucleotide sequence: TGTGCCAGCAGCGCTACGTCAGATACGCAGTATTTT.

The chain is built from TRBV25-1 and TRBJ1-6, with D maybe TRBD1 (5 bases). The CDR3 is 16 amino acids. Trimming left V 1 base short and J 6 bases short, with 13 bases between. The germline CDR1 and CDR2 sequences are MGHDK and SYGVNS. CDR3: CASSEWGTAVNSPLHF. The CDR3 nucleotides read TGTGCCAGCAGTGAATGGGGCACGGCGGTTAATTCACCCCTCCACTTT.